This T cell receptor (beta chain) originates from a study of blood T cell repertoires in COVID-19. V was cut by 4 bases and J by 0 bases, with 9 bases left in between. The CDR3 runs to 15 residues. Looked up from germline, CDR1 is KGHSH and CDR2 is LQKENI. Profiled with immunoSEQ multiplex PCR; TCRdb holds only in-frame clones, not every one. This repertoire shows some 150,000 clones, roughly 89% found once; its top ten account for around 1.5%. The clonotype comes from a woman aged 50 to 65 with acute or convalescent COVID-19. Sequencing was done on a sample of peripheral blood. The chain recombines TRBV18 with TRBJ2-2; the D gene is possibly TRBD1 (6 bases). The CDR3, as DNA: TGTGCCAGCTCACGCGGACAGCCGAACACCGGGGAGCTGTTTTTT. It is translated as CASSRGQPNTGELFF.